Listed below are T cell receptor beta chains from one sample, sequenced in a study of shared clonotypes between healthy human individuals. Only in-frame clones appear in the TCRdb table, and some are missing; sequencing was by immunoSEQ multiplex PCR. The sample includes about half a million clones, 60% to 80% of them seen just once. Input material: PBMCs. The receptors derive from a woman aged 35 to 49 in good health. Some clones in this sample may be carry-over from other donors' samples. CDR3s include the opening cysteine and the closing phenylalanine or tryptophan. D genes are given only for firm matches. For some rows the clone size is stated as once, few or many, or as a class when expanded; others skip it.

V: TRBV7-9
D: -
size: -
J: TRBJ1-1
DNA: TGTGCCAGCAGTGTTTCGACAAACACTGAAGCTTTCTTT
CDR3: CASSVSTNTEAFF

V: TRBV5-8
D: -
size: -
J: TRBJ2-7
DNA: TGTGCCAGCAGCCAAGGGGAGGGGGAATACGCCGAGCAGTACTTC
CDR3: CASSQGEGEYAEQYF

V: TRBV7-3
D: -
size: many
J: TRBJ2-3
DNA: TGTGCCAGCAGCAGAGGGACGGCTAGCACAGATACGCAGTATTTT
CDR3: CASSRGTASTDTQYF

V: TRBV5-1
D: -
size: -
J: TRBJ2-7
DNA: TGCGCCAGCAGCTTGTATGGAACCTACGAGCAGTACTTC
CDR3: CASSLYGTYEQYF

V: TRBV6-1
D: TRBD2
size: -
J: TRBJ2-1
DNA: TGTGCCAGCAGACCAGCGGGAGGTGAGCAGTTCTTC
CDR3: CASRPAGGEQFF

V: TRBV6-1
D: TRBD1
size: -
J: TRBJ1-4
DNA: TGTGCCAGCAGCCGGACAGGGGGCGGCGAAAAACTGTTTTTT
CDR3: CASSRTGGGEKLFF

V: TRBV25-1
D: -
size: few
J: TRBJ1-4
DNA: TGTGCCAGCAGCCGGGACGCGCCTAGAGGAAAACTGTTTTTT
CDR3: CASSRDAPRGKLFF

V: TRBV27
D: -
size: -
J: TRBJ2-1
DNA: TGTGCCAGCAGTTTTTTAAGCGGGATAGGGGGCAATGAGCAGTTCTTC
CDR3: CASSFLSGIGGNEQFF

V: TRBV12-2
D: -
size: -
J: TRBJ2-1
DNA: TGTGCATCGGTAGGGAGCTCCTACAATGAGCAGTTCTTC
CDR3: CASVGSSYNEQFF

V: TRBV5-1
D: TRBD2
size: -
J: TRBJ2-5
DNA: TGCGCCAGCAGCTTGGAAGGCGGGAGGGCCGGAGAGACCCAGTACTTC
CDR3: CASSLEGGRAGETQYF

V: TRBV11-2
D: -
size: -
J: TRBJ2-7
DNA: TGTGCCAGCAGCTTAGGGGGGCAGGGTCGCTACGAGCAGTACTTC
CDR3: CASSLGGQGRYEQYF

V: TRBV18
D: -
size: few
J: TRBJ1-2
DNA: TGTGCCAGCTCACCACCCTCTTTTTATGGCTACACCTTC
CDR3: CASSPPSFYGYTF

V: TRBV5-4
D: TRBD2
size: -
J: TRBJ2-2
DNA: TGTGCCAGCCAAACGGGGGGTCCGAACACCGGGGAGCTGTTTTTT
CDR3: CASQTGGPNTGELFF

V: TRBV6-5
D: -
size: few
J: TRBJ1-2
DNA: TGTGCCAGCAGTTACTCTATAGTCTCCTATGGCTACACCTTC
CDR3: CASSYSIVSYGYTF

V: TRBV28
D: -
size: -
J: TRBJ1-5
DNA: TGTGCCAGCAGTCCTAATACACCGAGGGGGCAGCCCCAGCATTTT
CDR3: CASSPNTPRGQPQHF

V: TRBV6-5
D: TRBD1
size: many
J: TRBJ2-1
DNA: TGTGCCAGCAGCCCTAGACAGGGCCATGAGCAGTTCTTC
CDR3: CASSPRQGHEQFF

V: TRBV10-3
D: -
size: -
J: TRBJ2-5
DNA: TGTGCCACGGGGGCTCCTCAGGCGACCCAGTACTTC
CDR3: CATGAPQATQYF